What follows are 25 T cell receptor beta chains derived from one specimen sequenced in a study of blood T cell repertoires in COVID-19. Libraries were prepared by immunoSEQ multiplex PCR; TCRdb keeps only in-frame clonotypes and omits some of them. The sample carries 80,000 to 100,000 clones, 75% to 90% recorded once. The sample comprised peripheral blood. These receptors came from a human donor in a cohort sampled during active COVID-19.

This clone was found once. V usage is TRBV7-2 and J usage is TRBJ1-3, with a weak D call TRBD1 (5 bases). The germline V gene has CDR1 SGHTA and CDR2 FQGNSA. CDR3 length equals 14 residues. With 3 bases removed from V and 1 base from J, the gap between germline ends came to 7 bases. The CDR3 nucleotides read TGTGCCAGCAGCTTGCAGGGTTCTGGAAACACCATATATTTT. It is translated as CASSLQGSGNTIYF.

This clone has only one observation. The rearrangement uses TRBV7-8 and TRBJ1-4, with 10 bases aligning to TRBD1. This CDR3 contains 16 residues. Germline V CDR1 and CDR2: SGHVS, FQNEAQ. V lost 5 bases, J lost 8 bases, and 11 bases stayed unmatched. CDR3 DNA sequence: TGTGCCAGCAGCCGACGGAGTGTGGACAGGGGGGAAAAACTGTTTTTT. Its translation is CASSRRSVDRGEKLFF.

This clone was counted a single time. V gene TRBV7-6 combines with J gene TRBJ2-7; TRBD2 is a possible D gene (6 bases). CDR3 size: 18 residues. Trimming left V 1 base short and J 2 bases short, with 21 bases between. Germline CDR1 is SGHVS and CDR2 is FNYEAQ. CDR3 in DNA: TGTGCCAGCAGCTTAGGGCGCGGCGGGACCGCTAAGACCTACGAGCAGTACTTC. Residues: CASSLGRGGTAKTYEQYF.

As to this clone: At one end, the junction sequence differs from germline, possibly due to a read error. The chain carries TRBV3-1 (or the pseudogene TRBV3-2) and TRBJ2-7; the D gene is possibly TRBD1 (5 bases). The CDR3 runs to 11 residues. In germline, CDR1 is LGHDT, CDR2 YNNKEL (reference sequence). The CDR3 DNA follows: TGTGCCAGCAGCTTAAGAAGTCCAGGGAACTTC. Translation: CASSLRSPGNF.

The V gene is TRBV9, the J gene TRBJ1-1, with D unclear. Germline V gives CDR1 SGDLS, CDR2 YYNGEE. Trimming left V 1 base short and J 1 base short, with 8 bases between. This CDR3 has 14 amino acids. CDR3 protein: CASSVNWANTEAFF. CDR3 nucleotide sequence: TGTGCCAGCAGCGTAAATTGGGCGAACACTGAAGCTTTCTTT. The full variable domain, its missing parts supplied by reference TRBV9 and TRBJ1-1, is DSGVTQTPKHLITATGQRVTLRCSPRSGDLSVYWYQQSLDQGLQFLIQYYNGEERAKGNILERFSAQQFPDLHSELNLSSLELGDSALYFCASSVNWANTEAFFGQGTRLTVV.

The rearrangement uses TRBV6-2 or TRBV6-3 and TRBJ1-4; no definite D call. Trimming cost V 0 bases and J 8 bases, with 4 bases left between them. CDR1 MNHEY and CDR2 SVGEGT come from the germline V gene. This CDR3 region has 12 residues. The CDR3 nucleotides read TGTGCCAGCAGTTACTCGAGGGAAAAACTGTTTTTT. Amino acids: CASSYSREKLFF.

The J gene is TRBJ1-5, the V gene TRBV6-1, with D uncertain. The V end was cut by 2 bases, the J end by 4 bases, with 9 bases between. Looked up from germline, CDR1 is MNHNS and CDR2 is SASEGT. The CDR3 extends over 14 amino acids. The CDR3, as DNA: TGTGCCAGCAGTGAATCGGCGGCTAATCAGCCCCAGCATTTT. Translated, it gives CASSESAANQPQHF.

The DNA for the CDR3 is TGTGCCACCAGCAGGCGGGCGACTAGCACCGTTTCCTACAATGAGCAGTTCTTC. Translating it yields CATSRRATSTVSYNEQFF. V is TRBV15 and J is TRBJ2-1; 7 bases line up with TRBD2. The trim removed 3 bases at V and 1 base at J, leaving 12 bases unmatched. CDR1 is LNHNV and CDR2 is YYDKDF in the germline V gene (reference sequence). This CDR3 is 18 amino acids long.

DNA of the CDR3: TGTGCCAGCAGTCAGAAGACTAGCGGGAGGCGAGAGCAGTACTTC. Its protein is CASSQKTSGRREQYF. The chain carries TRBV28 and TRBJ2-7, with TRBD2 matching 13 bases. The CDR3 spans 15 residues. The V gene end was trimmed by 5 bases and the J gene end by 7 bases; junction bases not matched to a gene: 8. Looked up from germline, CDR1 is MDHEN and CDR2 is SYDVKM.

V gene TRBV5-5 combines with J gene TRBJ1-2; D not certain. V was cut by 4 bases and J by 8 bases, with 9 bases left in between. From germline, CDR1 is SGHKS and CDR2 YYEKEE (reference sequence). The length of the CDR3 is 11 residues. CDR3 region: CASSNLGGYTF. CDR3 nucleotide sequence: TGTGCCAGCAGCAACCTAGGCGGCTACACCTTC.

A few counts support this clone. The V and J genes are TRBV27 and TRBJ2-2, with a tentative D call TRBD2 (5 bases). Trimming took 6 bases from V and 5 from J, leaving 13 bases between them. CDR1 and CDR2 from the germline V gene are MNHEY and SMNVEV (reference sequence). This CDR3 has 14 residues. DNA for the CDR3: TGTGCCAGCAGCGGGCTAGCAGTAACCGGGGAGCTGTTTTTT. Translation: CASSGLAVTGELFF.

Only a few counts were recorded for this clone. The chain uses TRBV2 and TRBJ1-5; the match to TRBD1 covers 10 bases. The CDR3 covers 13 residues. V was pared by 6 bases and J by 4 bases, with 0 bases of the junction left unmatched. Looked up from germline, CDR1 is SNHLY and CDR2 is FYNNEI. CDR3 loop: CASRGQGNQPQHF. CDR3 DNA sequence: TGTGCCAGCAGGGGACAGGGGAATCAGCCCCAGCATTTT.

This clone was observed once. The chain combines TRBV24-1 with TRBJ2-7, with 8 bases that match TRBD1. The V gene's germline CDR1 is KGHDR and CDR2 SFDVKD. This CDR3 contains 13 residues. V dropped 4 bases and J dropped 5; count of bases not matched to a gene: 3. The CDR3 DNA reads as TGTGCCACCAGTGAGCGGACAGGGAACGAGCAGTACTTC. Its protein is CATSERTGNEQYF.

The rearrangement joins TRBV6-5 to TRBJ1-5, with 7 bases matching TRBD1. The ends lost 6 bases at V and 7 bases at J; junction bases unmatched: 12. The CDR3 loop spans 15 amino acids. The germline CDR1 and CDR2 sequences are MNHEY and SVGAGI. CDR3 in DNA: TGTGCCAGCAGGCCTCGACAGGGCGGTGGCCAGCCCCAGCATTTT. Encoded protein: CASRPRQGGGQPQHF.

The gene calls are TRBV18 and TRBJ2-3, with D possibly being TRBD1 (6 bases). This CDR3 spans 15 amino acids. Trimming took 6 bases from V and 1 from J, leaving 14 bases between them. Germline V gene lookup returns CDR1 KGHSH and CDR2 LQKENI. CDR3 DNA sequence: TGTGCCAGCTCGAACAGGGTCATGGGCACAGATACGCAGTATTTT. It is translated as CASSNRVMGTDTQYF.

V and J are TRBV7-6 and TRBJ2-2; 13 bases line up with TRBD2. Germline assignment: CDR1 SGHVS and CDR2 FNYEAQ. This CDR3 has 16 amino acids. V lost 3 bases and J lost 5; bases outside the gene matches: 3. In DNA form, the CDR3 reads TGTGCCAGCAGCTTGGGGACTAGCGGGATTACCGGGGAGCTGTTTTTT. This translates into CASSLGTSGITGELFF.

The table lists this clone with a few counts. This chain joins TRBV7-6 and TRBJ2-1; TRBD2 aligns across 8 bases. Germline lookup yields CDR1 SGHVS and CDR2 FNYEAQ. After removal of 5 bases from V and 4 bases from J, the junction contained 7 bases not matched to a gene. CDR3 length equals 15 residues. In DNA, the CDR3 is TGTGCCAGCAGCCCTAGCGGGTGGATGTACAATGAGCAGTTCTTC. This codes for CASSPSGWMYNEQFF.

The CDR3 DNA reads TGTGCCAGCAGCGTTTCCCCGGCGAGGAATCAGCCCCAGCATTTT. Encoded protein: CASSVSPARNQPQHF. The V gene is TRBV9, the J gene TRBJ1-5; D remains unclear. The V end lost 2 bases, the J end lost 4 bases, and 13 bases lay between the germline ends. The CDR3 length is 15 residues. Per the germline V gene, CDR1 is SGDLS and CDR2 is YYNGEE.

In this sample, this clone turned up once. The CDR3 DNA reads TGTGCCAGCAGTCGCCCTCGAAAGGGACAGGGCCCCTACGAGCAGTACTTC. It specifies CASSRPRKGQGPYEQYF. The J gene is TRBJ2-7, the V gene TRBV6-6; 9 positions agree with TRBD1. CDR3 length: 17 residues. Germline CDR1 MNHNY, CDR2 SVGAGI (reference sequence). J lost 2 bases, V lost 5 bases, and 13 bases had no gene match.

The DNA of the CDR3 is TGTGCCAGCAGCTTGGATCGACAGGGCTCGGAGGAAAAACTGTTTTTT. Its protein product is CASSLDRQGSEEKLFF. The chain links TRBV5-4 to TRBJ1-4; 7 bases map to TRBD1. The junction had 10 bases not matched to a gene; V was cut back by 0 bases and J by 8 bases. CDR3 length equals 16 residues. Germline V gives CDR1 SGHNT, CDR2 YYREEE (reference sequence).

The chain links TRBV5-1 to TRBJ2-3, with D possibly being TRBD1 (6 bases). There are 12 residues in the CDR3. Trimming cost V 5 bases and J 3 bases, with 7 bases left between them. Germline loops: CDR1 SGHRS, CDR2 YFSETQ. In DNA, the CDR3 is TGCGCCAGCAGACAGGGAACAGATACGCAGTATTTT. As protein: CASRQGTDTQYF.

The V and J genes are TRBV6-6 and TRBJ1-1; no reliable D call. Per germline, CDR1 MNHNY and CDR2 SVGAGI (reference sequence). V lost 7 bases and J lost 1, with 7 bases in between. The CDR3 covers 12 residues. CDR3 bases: TGTGCCAGCACAAAGCAGAACACTGAAGCTTTCTTT. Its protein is CASTKQNTEAFF.

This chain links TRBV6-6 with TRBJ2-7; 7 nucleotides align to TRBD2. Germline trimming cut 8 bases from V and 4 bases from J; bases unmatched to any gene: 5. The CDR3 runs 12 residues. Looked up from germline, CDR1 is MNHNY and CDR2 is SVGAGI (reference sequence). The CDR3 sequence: CASGRGGYEQYF. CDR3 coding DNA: TGTGCCAGCGGTCGGGGAGGGTACGAGCAGTACTTC.

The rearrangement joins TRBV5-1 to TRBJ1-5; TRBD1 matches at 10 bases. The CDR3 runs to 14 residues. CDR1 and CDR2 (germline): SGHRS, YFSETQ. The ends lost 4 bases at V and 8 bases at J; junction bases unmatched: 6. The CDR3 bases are TGCGCCAGCAGCAAGGGACAGGGGTATGAGCCCCAGCATTTT. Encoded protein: CASSKGQGYEPQHF.

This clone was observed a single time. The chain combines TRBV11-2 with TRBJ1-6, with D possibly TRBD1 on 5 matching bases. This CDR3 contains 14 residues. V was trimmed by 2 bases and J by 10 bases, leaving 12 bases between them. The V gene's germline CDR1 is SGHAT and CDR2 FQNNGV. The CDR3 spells CASSLTGVESPLHF. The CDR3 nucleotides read TGTGCCAGCAGCTTAACGGGGGTGGAATCACCCCTCCACTTT.